This TCR beta chain was retrieved from a study of regulatory T cells in long-lasting Graves disease. The time point denotes: newly diagnosed GD, antithyroid drugs for less than 3 months. Generation of the TCR library employed RNA extracted from PBMCs. For TCR beta, libraries came from iRepertoire HTBI primers and Arm-PCR of CDR3 regions. TCRdb reprocessed the multiplex PCR reads via MiXCR and lists one record per CDR3 protein. The sample has approximately 400,000 distinct CDR3 sequences; 15% are singletons. Germline V gene lookup returns CDR1 ENHRY and CDR2 SYGVKD. Trimming removed 6 bases at V and 12 bases at J, with 21 bases between. The CDR3 runs 14 residues. These data were also filed under a second study, of T cells in Graves' hyperthyroidism and ophthalmopathy.

The sequence was collected from a woman aged 40 to 50 with Graves disease. The chain couples TRBV10-3 to TRBJ2-1, with D maybe TRBD2 (5 bases). Specimen: peripheral blood mononuclear cells (PBMCs), collected at new diagnosis, from a patient treated with antithyroid drugs. The CDR3 reads CAISKVTSRDGQFF. The CDR3 region has the DNA TGTGCCATCAGCAAAGTTACTAGTAGGGATGGGCAGTTCTTC.